This T cell receptor beta chain was sequenced in a study of blood T cell repertoires in COVID-19. Study-wide background: The origin of the acute and convalescent COVID-19 samples was the United States, Italy and Spain. T cells, B-cell-depleted T cells, or PBMCs provided the cDNA or gDNA that served as material.

V lost 4 bases, J lost 5 bases, and 6 bases stayed unmatched. The CDR3 runs 14 residues. The V gene's germline CDR1 is SGHKS and CDR2 YYEKEE (reference sequence). In the authors' methods: The authors estimated nucleated cell counts from reference gene primer amplification. Generated by immunoSEQ multiplex PCR, the TCRdb table keeps only in-frame clones and is missing some. That table is the source of V, J and clone size, and D and trimming were worked out from the DNA. The sample has over 65,000 clones; 80% to 90% are singletons. This receptor was identified in a man in his fifties or sixties with active or convalescent COVID-19. The chain has TRBV5-5 and TRBJ2-7, with 10 positions matching TRBD2. Specimen: peripheral blood. In DNA form, the CDR3 reads TGTGCCAGCAGCCTAGCGGGAGCTCGCAACGAGCAGTACTTC. Protein product: CASSLAGARNEQYF.